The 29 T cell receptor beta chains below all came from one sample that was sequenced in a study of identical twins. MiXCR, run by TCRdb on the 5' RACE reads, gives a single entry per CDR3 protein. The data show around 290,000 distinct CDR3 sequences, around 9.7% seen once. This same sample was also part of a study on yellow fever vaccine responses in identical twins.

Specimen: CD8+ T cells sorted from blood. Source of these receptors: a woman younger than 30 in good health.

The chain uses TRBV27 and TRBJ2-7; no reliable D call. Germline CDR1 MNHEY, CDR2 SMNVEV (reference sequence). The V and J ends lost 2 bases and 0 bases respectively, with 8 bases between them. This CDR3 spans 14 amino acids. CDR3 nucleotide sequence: TGTGCCAGCAGTTTAATACCCAGCTCCTACGAGCAGTACTTC. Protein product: CASSLIPSSYEQYF.

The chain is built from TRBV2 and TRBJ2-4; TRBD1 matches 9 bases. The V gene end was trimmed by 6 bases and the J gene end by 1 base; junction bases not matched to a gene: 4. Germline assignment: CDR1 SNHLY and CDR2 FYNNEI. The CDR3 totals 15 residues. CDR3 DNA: TGTGCCAGCAGCCGCGGACAGGGGGCCAAAAACATTCAGTACTTC. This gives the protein CASSRGQGAKNIQYF.

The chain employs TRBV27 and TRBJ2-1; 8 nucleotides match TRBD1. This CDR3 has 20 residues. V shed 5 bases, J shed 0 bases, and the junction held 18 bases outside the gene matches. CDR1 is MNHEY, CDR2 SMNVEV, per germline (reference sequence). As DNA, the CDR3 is TGTGCCAGCAGTGCATGGCAGGACAGGGTTATTCCGAGCTCCTACAATGAGCAGTTCTTC. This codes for CASSAWQDRVIPSSYNEQFF.

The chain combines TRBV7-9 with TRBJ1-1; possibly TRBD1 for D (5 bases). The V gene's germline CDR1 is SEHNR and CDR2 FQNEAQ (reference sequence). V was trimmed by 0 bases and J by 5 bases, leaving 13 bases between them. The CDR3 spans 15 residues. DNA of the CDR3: TGTGCCAGCAGCTTAGCGGTAGGGGTTTCGACTGAAGCTTTCTTT. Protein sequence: CASSLAVGVSTEAFF.

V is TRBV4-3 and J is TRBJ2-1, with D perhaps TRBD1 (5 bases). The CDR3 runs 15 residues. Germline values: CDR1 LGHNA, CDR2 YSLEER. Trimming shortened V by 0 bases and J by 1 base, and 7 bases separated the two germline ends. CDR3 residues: CASSQDRQSYNEQFF. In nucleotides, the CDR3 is TGCGCCAGCAGCCAAGACCGACAGTCCTACAATGAGCAGTTCTTC.

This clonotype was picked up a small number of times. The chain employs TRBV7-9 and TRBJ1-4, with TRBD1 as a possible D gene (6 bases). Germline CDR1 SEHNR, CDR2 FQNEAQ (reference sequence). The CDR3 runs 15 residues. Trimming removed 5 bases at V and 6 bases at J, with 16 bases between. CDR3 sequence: CASSPAGGVHEKLFF. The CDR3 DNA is TGTGCCAGCAGCCCGGCGGGGGGCGTTCATGAAAAACTGTTTTTT.

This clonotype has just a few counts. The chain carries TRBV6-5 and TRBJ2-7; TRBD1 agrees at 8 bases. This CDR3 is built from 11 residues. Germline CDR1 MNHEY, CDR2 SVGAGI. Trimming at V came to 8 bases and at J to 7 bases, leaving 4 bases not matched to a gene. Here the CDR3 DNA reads TGTGCCAGCCTACAGGGGGAGGAGCAGTACTTC. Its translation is CASLQGEEQYF.

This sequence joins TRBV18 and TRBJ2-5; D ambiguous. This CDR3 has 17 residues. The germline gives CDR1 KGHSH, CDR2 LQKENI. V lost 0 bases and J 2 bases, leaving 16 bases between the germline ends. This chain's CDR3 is CASSPPAMGIGQETQYF. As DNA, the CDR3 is TGTGCCAGCTCACCACCGGCTATGGGTATAGGACAAGAGACCCAGTACTTC.

CDR3 sequence reads: CASSLGEGDTEKLFF. The CDR3 bases are TGTGCCAGCAGTTTAGGCGAGGGGGACACGGAAAAACTGTTTTTT. The chain has TRBV12-3 or TRBV12-4 and TRBJ1-4; weak D call: TRBD1 (6 bases). This CDR3 is 15 amino acids long. With 1 base removed from V and 8 bases from J, the gap between germline ends came to 14 bases.

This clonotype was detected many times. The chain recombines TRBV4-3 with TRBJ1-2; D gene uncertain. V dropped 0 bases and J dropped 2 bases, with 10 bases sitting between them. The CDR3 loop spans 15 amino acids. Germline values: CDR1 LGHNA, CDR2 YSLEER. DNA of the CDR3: TGCGCCAGCAGCCAAGATCGAGATCTAAACTATGGCTACACCTTC. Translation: CASSQDRDLNYGYTF.

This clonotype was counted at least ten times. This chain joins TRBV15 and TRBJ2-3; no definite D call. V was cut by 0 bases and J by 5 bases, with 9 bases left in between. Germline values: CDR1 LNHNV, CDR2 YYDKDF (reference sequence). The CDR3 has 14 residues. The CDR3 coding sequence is TGTGCCACCAGCAGAGAAGAACGAGGAGATACGCAGTATTTT. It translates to CATSREERGDTQYF.

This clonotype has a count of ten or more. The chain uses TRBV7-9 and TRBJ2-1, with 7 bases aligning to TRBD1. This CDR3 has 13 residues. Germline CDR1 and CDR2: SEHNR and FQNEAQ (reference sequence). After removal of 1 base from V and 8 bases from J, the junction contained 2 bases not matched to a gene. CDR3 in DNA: TGTGCCAGCAGCTTAGGGACAGGCTATGAGCAGTTCTTC. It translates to CASSLGTGYEQFF.

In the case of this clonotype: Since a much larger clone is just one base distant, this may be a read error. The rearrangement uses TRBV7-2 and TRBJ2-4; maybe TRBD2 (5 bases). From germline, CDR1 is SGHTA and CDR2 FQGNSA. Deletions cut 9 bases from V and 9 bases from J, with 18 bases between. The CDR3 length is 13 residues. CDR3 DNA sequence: TGTGCCAGTGTCCTGGGGTTCGGAGGCATTCAGTACTTC. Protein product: CASVLGFGGIQYF.

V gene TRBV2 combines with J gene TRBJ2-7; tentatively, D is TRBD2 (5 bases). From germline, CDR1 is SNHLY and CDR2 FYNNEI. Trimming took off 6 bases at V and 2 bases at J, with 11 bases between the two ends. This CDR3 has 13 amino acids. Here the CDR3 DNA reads TGTGCCAGCAGACCCGGACTCCCCTACGAGCAGTACTTC. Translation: CASRPGLPYEQYF.

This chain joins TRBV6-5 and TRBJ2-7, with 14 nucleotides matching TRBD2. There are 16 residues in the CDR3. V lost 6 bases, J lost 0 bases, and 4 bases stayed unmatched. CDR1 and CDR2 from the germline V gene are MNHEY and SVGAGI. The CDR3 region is CASRLGLAGASYEQYF. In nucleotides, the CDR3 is TGTGCCAGCAGATTGGGACTAGCGGGGGCCTCCTACGAGCAGTACTTC.

The DNA of the CDR3 is TGTGCCAGCAGCTCCCCTGAGGCTTTTCGTGAAAAACTGTTTTTT. The encoded protein is CASSSPEAFREKLFF. The V gene is TRBV7-9, the J gene TRBJ1-4; D is unclear. Germline CDR1 reads SEHNR; CDR2 reads FQNEAQ (reference sequence). The length of the CDR3 is 15 residues. V gave up 4 bases and J gave up 7 bases, with 16 bases separating them. Full variable domain (outside the CDR3, taken from reference TRBV7-9 and TRBJ1-4): DTGVSQNPRHKITKRGQNVTFRCDPISEHNRLYWYRQTLGQGPEFLTYFQNEAQLEKSRLLSDRFSAERPKGSFSTLEIQRTEQGDSAMYLCASSSPEAFREKLFFGSGTQLSVL.

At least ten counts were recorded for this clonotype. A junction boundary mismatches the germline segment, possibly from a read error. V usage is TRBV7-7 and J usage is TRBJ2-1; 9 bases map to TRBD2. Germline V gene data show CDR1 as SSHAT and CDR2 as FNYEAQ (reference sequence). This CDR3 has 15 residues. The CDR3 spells CASSSSGGPLNEQFF. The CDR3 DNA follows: TGTGCTAGCAGCTCAAGCGGGGGGCCGCTCAATGAGCAGTTCTTC.

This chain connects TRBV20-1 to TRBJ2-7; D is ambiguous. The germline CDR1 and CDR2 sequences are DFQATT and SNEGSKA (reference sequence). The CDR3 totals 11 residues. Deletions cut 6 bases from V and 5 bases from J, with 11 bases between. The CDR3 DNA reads TGCAGTGCGGCAGACGTCCACGAGCAGTACTTC. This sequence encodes CSAADVHEQYF.

The CDR3 bases are TGTGCCAGCAGCCTCACACCTCGCACAGATACGCAGTATTTT. It specifies CASSLTPRTDTQYF. V usage is TRBV16 and J usage is TRBJ2-3, with D hard to call. The ends were cut back, 4 bases at V and 1 base at J, with 9 bases in the middle. The length of the CDR3 is 14 residues. Per germline, CDR1 KGHSY and CDR2 FQNENV.

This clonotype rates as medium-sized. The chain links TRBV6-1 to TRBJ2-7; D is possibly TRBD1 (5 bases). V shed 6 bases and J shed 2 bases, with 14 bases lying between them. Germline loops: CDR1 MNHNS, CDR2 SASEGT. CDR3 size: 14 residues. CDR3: CASSVVGATYEQYF. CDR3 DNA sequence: TGTGCCAGCAGCGTTGTAGGGGCAACCTACGAGCAGTACTTC.

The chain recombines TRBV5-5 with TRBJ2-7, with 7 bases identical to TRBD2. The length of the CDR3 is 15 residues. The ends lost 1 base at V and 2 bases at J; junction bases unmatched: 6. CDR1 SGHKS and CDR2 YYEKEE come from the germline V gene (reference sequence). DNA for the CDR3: TGTGCCAGCAGCTTGAGGGCTAGCGGAACCTACGAGCAGTACTTC. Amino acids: CASSLRASGTYEQYF.

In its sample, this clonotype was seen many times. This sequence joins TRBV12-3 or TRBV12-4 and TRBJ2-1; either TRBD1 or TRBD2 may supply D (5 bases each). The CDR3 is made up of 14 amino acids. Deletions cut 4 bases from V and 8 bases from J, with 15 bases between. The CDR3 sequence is CASSSSGTFYEQFF. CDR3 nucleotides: TGTGCCAGCAGTTCCTCAGGGACGTTCTATGAGCAGTTCTTC.

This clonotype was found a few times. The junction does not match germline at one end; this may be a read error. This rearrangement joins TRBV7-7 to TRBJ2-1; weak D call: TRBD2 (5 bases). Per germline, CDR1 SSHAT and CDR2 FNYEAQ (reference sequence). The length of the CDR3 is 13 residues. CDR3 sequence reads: CASSLLAWDEQFF. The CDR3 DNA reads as TGTGCTAGCAGCTTATTAGCGTGGGATGAGCAGTTCTTC.

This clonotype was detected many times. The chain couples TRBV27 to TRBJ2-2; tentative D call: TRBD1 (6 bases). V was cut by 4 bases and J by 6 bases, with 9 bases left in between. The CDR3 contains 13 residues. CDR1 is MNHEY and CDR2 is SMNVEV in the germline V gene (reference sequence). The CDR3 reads CASSSGAAGELFF. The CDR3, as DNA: TGTGCCAGCAGTTCAGGGGCGGCCGGGGAGCTGTTTTTT.

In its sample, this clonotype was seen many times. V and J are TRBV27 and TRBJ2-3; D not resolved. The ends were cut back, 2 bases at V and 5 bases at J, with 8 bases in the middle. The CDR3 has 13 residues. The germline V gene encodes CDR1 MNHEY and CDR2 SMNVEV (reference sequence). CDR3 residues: CASSLTTQDTQYF. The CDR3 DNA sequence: TGTGCCAGCAGTTTAACAACCCAAGATACGCAGTATTTT.

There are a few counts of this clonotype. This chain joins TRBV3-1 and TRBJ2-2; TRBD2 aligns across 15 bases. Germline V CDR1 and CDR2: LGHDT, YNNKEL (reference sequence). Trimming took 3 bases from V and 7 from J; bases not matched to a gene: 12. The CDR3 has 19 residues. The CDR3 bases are TGTGCCAGCAGCCACTTTGAGGGACTAGCGGGAGGTTCAAACGGGGAGCTGTTTTTT. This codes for CASSHFEGLAGGSNGELFF.

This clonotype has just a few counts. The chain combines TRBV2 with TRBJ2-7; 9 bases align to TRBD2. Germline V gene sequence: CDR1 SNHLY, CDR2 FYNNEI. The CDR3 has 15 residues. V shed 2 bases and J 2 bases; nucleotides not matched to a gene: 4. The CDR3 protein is CASSELAGTTYEQYF. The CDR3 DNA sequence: TGTGCCAGCAGTGAACTAGCGGGGACCACCTACGAGCAGTACTTC.

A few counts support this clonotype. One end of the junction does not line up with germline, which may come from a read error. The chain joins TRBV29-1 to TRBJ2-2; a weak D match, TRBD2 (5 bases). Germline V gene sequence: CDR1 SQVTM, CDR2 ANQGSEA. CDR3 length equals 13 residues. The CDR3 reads CSGSEPNTGERFF. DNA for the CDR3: TGCAGCGGAAGCGAGCCAAACACCGGGGAGCGGTTTTTT.

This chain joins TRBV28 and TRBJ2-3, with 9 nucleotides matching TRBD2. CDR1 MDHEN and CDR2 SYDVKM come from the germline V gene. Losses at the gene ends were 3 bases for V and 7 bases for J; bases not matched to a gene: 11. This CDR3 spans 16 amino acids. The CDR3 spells CASSLSAGGPRNTQYF. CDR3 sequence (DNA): TGTGCCAGCAGTTTGTCGGCGGGAGGGCCGCGAAATACGCAGTATTTT.